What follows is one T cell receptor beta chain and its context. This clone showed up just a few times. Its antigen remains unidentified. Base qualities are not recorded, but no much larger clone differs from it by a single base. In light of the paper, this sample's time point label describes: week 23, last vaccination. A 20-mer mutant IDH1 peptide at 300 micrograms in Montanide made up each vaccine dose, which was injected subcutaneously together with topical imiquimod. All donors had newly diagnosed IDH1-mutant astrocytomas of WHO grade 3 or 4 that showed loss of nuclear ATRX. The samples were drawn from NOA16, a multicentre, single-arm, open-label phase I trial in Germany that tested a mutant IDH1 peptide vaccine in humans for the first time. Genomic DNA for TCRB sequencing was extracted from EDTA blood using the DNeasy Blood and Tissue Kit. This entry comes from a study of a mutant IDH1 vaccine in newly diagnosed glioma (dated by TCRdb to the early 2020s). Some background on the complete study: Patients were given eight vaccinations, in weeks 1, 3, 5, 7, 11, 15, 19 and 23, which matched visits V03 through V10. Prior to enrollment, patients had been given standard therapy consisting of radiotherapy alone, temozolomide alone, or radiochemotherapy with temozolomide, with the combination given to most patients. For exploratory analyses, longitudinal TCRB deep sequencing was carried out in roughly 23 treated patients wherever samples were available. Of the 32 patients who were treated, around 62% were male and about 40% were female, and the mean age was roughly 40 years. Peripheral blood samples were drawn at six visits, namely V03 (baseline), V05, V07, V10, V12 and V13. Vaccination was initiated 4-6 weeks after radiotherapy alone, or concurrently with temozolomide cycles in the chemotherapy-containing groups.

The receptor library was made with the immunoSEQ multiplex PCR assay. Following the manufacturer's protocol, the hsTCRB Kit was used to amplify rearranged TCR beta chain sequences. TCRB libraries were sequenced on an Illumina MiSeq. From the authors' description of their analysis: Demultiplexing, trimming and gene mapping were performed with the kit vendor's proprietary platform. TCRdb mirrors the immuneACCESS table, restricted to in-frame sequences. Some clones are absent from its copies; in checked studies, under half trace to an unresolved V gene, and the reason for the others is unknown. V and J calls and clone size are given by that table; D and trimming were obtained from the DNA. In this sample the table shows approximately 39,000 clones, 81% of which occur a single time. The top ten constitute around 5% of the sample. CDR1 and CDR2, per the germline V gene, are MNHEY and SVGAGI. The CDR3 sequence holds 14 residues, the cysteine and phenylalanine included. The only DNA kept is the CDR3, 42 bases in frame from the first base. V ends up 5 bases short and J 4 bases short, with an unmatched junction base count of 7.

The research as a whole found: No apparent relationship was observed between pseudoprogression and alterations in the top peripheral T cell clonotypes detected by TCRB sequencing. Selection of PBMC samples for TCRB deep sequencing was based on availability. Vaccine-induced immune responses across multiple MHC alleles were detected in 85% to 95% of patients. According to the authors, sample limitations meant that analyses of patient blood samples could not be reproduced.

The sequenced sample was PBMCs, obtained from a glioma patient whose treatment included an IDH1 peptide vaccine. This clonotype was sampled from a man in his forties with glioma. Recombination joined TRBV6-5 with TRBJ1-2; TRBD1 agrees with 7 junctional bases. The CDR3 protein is CASSGSGTAYGYTF. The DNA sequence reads TGTGCCAGCAGTGGATCCGGGACAGCCTATGGCTACACCTTC.